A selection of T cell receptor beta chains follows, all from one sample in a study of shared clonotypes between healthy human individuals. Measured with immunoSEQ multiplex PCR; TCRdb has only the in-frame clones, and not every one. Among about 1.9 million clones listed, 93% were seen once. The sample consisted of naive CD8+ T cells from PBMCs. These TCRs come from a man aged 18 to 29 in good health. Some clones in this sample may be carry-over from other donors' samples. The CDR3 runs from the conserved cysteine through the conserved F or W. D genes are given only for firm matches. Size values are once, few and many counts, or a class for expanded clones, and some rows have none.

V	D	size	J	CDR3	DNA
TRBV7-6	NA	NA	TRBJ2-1	CASSRTLRYNEQFF	TGTGCCAGCAGCAGGACCCTCCGGTACAATGAGCAGTTCTTC
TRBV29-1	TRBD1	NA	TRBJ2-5	CSVEDRDRYQETQYF	TGCAGCGTTGAAGATCGGGACAGGTATCAAGAGACCCAGTACTTC
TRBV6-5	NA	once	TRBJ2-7	CASSYGALLSYEQYF	TGTGCCAGCAGTTACGGGGCGCTCCTCTCCTACGAGCAGTACTTC
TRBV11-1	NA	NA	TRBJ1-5	CASSLWGDNQPQHF	TGTGCCAGCAGCTTGTGGGGCGACAATCAGCCCCAGCATTTT
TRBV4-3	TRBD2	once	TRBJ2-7	CASSFGTSGSSEQYF	TGCGCCAGCAGCTTCGGGACTAGCGGGAGTTCCGAGCAGTACTTC
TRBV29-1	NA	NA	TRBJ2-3	CSVWSWADTQYF	TGCAGCGTCTGGTCTTGGGCAGATACGCAGTATTTT
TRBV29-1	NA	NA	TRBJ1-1	CSVVPLGGTEAFF	TGCAGCGTTGTCCCCCTCGGGGGCACTGAAGCTTTCTTT
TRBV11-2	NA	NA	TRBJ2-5	CASSLDARRGRYQETQYF	TGTGCCAGCAGCTTAGATGCGCGGAGGGGTCGGTACCAAGAGACCCAGTACTTC
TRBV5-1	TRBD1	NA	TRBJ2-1	CASSLQQGKKSGHPSNEQFF	TGCGCCAGCAGCTTGCAACAGGGGAAAAAATCGGGCCACCCCAGCAATGAGCAGTTCTTC
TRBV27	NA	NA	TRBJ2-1	CASSYLFAAQYNEQFF	TGTGCCAGCAGTTATCTTTTCGCGGCTCAATACAATGAGCAGTTCTTC
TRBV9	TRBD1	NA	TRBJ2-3	CASSVVGGTASPDTQYF	TGTGCCAGCAGCGTAGTCGGTGGGACAGCTTCCCCAGATACGCAGTATTTT
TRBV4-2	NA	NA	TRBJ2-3	CASSPPGRAFADTQYF	TGTGCCAGCAGCCCCCCCGGGCGTGCTTTTGCAGATACGCAGTATTTT
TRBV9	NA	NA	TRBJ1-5	CASSVDSRSNQPQHF	TGTGCCAGCAGCGTTGACAGCCGAAGCAATCAGCCCCAGCATTTT
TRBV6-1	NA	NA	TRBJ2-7	CASSEFGHGAYEQYF	TGTGCCAGCAGTGAATTTGGCCACGGGGCCTACGAGCAGTACTTC
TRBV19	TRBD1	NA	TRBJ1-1	CASSLDRDRGLHAEAFF	TGTGCCAGTAGTCTGGACCGGGACAGGGGCCTCCATGCTGAAGCTTTCTTT
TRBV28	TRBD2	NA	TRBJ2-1	CASRAKREEPYNEQFF	TGTGCCAGCAGGGCAAAGCGGGAGGAACCCTACAATGAGCAGTTCTTC
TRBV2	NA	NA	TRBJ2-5	CASGTFETQYF	TGTGCCAGCGGGACATTTGAGACCCAGTACTTC
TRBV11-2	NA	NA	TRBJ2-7	CASSARGSYHEQYF	TGTGCCAGCAGCGCCAGAGGGAGCTACCACGAGCAGTACTTC
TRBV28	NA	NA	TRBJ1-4	CASSQTGTTNEKLFF	TGTGCCAGCAGTCAAACAGGGACAACTAATGAAAAACTGTTTTTT
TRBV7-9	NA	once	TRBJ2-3	CASSFGRPSTDTQYF	TGTGCCAGCAGCTTTGGGCGACCTAGCACAGATACGCAGTATTTT
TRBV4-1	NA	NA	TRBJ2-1	CASSHVPESYNEQFF	TGCGCCAGCAGCCACGTCCCGGAGTCCTACAATGAGCAGTTCTTC
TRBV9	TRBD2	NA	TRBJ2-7	CASSVGSSGSYEQYF	TGTGCCAGCAGCGTAGGTTCTAGCGGGAGTTACGAGCAGTACTTC
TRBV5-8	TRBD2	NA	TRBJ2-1	CASSLVLAGGYNEQFF	TGTGCCAGCAGCTTGGTACTAGCGGGAGGATACAATGAGCAGTTCTTC
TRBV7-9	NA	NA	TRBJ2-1	CASSPMGNEQFF	TGTGCCAGCAGCCCGATGGGCAATGAGCAGTTCTTC
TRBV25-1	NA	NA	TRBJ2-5	CASSEVGRLETQYF	TGTGCCAGCAGTGAAGTAGGCAGGTTGGAGACCCAGTACTTC
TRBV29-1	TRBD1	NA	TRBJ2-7	CSAGTGFYEQYF	TGCAGCGCCGGGACAGGTTTCTACGAGCAGTACTTC
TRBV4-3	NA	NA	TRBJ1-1	CASSQGWWSDTEAFF	TGCGCCAGCAGCCAAGGATGGTGGTCCGACACTGAAGCTTTCTTT
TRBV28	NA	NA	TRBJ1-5	CASSLFEGGSNQPQHF	TGTGCCAGCAGTTTATTTGAGGGCGGGAGCAATCAGCCCCAGCATTTT
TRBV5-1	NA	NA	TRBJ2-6	CASSPLPGAAGANVLTF	TGCGCCAGCAGCCCCCTCCCTGGGGCGGCTGGGGCCAACGTCCTGACTTTC
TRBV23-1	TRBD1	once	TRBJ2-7	CASSQSIEKPDRGIEQYF	TGCGCCAGCAGTCAATCAATCGAGAAACCGGACAGGGGGATTGAGCAGTACTTC
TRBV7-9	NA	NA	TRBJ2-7	CASSLTRDVSYEQYF	TGTGCCAGCAGCTTAACCCGGGACGTGTCCTACGAGCAGTACTTC
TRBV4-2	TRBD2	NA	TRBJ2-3	CASSQGTSVEDTQYF	TGTGCCAGCAGCCAAGGGACTAGCGTGGAAGATACGCAGTATTTT
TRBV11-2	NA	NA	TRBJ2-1	CASSLALEAAVEQFF	TGTGCCAGCAGCTTAGCCCTGGAGGCTGCGGTGGAGCAGTTCTTC
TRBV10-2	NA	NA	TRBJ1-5	CASRETALNQPQHF	TGCGCCAGCAGGGAGACAGCTCTCAATCAGCCCCAGCATTTT
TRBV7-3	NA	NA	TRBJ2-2	CASSLTQTGELFF	TGTGCCAGCAGCTTAACACAGACCGGGGAGCTGTTTTTT
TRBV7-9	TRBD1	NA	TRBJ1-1	CASSLAVTGVANTEAFF	TGTGCCAGCAGCTTAGCGGTTACAGGGGTGGCGAACACTGAAGCTTTCTTT
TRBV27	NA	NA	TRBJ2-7	CASSFLAGSSYEQYF	TGTGCCAGCAGTTTCCTCGCGGGCAGCTCCTACGAGCAGTACTTC
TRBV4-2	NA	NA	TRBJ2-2	CASSQLGIGRVTGELFF	TGTGCCAGCAGCCAATTGGGGATCGGGCGGGTCACCGGGGAGCTGTTTTTT
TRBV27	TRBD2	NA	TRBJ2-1	CASSLLWAGGYNEQFF	TGTGCCAGCAGTCTTCTGTGGGCGGGAGGGTACAATGAGCAGTTCTTC
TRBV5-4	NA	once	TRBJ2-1	CASSPLDPRDYNEQFF	TGTGCCAGCAGCCCCCTCGACCCTCGTGACTACAATGAGCAGTTCTTC
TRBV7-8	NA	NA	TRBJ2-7	CASSPAPPDTSYEQYF	TGTGCCAGCAGCCCAGCCCCGCCAGACACCAGTTACGAGCAGTACTTC
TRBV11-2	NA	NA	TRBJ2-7	CASSPLKGGAGTPSYEQYF	TGTGCCAGCAGCCCTCTAAAGGGGGGGGCAGGGACACCTTCCTACGAGCAGTACTTC
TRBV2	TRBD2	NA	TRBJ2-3	CASSEPSGRMHTQYF	TGTGCCAGCAGTGAACCTAGCGGGAGGATGCATACGCAGTATTTT
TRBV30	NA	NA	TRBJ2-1	CAWSLGPLYNEQFF	TGTGCCTGGAGTCTGGGGCCCCTCTACAATGAGCAGTTCTTC
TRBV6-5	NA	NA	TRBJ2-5	CAVSLRGETQYF	TGTGCCGTCTCACTGAGGGGAGAGACCCAGTACTTC
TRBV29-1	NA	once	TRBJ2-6	CSVPHTDRGANVLTF	TGCAGCGTCCCTCACACCGACCGCGGGGCCAACGTCCTGACTTTC
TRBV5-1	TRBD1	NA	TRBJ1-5	CASIREDTGTGKTQHF	TGCGCCAGCATACGCGAGGATACCGGGACAGGAAAGACCCAGCATTTT